Shown below are 11 T cell receptor beta chains from a single sample sequenced in a study of T cell repertoires in cytomegalovirus infection. MiXCR, run by TCRdb on the reads, gives a single entry per CDR3 protein. This sample has approximately 730,000 distinct CDR3 sequences; about 28% occur once, and the top ten carry about an eighth. Which antigens these TCRs recognize remains unknown. Source: cultured CD8+ T cells from PBMCs, taken from culture after CMV antigen stimulation. All receptors derive from a human donor in good health (CMV status not recorded). Some clones in this sample may be carry-over from other donors' samples.

This clonotype has only a few counts. The chain has TRBV6-1 and TRBJ2-2; 9 bases are shared with TRBD2. The junction had 6 bases not matched to a gene; V was cut back by 3 bases and J by 1 base. This CDR3 is built from 17 residues. CDR1 is MNHNS, CDR2 SASEGT, per germline. The CDR3 loop reads CASSEGSGGMNTGELFF. The CDR3 DNA follows: TGTGCCAGCAGTGAGGGGAGCGGGGGGATGAACACCGGGGAGCTGTTTTTT.

V is TRBV12-3 or TRBV12-4 and J is TRBJ1-5; 10 nucleotides match TRBD1. This CDR3 region has 16 residues. With 6 bases clipped from V and 7 bases from J, the junction kept 12 bases outside the gene matches. CDR3 sequence: CASSPSTGTGAQPQHF. The CDR3, as DNA: TGTGCCAGCAGCCCTAGCACCGGGACAGGGGCCCAGCCCCAGCATTTT.

The chain has TRBV4-2 and TRBJ2-1, with 10 nucleotides matching TRBD2. Losses at the gene ends were 2 bases for V and 0 bases for J; bases not matched to a gene: 10. This CDR3 has 19 residues. Germline lookup yields CDR1 LGHNA and CDR2 YNFKEQ. The CDR3 bases are TGTGCCAGCAGCCAACTCCAGCTAGCGGGGGCCACCTCCTACAATGAGCAGTTCTTC. Encoded protein: CASSQLQLAGATSYNEQFF.

This clonotype was found a few times. CDR3 residues: CASSGGQETQYF. CDR3 sequence (DNA): TGTGCCAGTAGCGGGGGCCAAGAGACCCAGTACTTC. The V call is TRBV19, the J call TRBJ2-5; D might be TRBD2 (6 bases). Germline loops: CDR1 LNHDA, CDR2 SQIVND (reference sequence). The length of the CDR3 is 12 residues. The ends were cut back, 6 bases at V and 1 base at J, with 6 bases in the middle.

This clonotype is a singleton in its sample. V usage is TRBV24-1 and J usage is TRBJ2-1, with 9 bases lining up with TRBD2. J lost 5 bases, V lost 9 bases, and 10 bases had no gene match. This CDR3 has 15 residues. Germline lookup yields CDR1 KGHDR and CDR2 SFDVKD. DNA of the CDR3: TGTGCCACCCTCCGGGCGGGGGGGCGAGACAATGAGCAGTTCTTC. Translating gives CATLRAGGRDNEQFF.

This clonotype has at least ten counts. The chain joins TRBV5-8 to TRBJ1-1; TRBD1 might be the D (6 bases). There are 14 residues in the CDR3. The germline CDR1 and CDR2 sequences are SGHTS and YDEGEE. The ends were cut back, 4 bases at V and 0 bases at J, with 10 bases in the middle. The CDR3 sequence: CASSAGHMNTEAFF. The CDR3 region has the DNA TGTGCCAGCAGCGCGGGACACATGAACACTGAAGCTTTCTTT.

This clonotype showed up just a few times. The rearrangement joins TRBV27 to TRBJ1-6; D is unresolved. Trimming removed 3 bases at V and 8 bases at J, with 11 bases between. The CDR3 consists of 14 residues. Germline CDR1 is MNHEY and CDR2 is SMNVEV (reference sequence). This CDR3 is CASSFGTRDSPLHF. The CDR3 nucleotides are TGTGCCAGCAGTTTTGGAACACGGGATTCACCCCTCCACTTT.

This chain uses TRBV4-3 with TRBJ2-1, with a weak D call TRBD1 (6 bases). Trimming took off 4 bases at V and 1 base at J, with 14 bases between the two ends. This CDR3 has 16 amino acids. Germline assignment: CDR1 LGHNA and CDR2 YSLEER. The CDR3 sequence is CASSPGAGFSYNEQFF. The CDR3 bases are TGCGCCAGCAGCCCAGGGGCGGGTTTTTCCTACAATGAGCAGTTCTTC.

V and J are TRBV7-9 and TRBJ1-4; 12 nucleotides align to TRBD1. The V and J ends lost 5 bases and 8 bases, in that order; junction bases with no gene match: 12. Germline values: CDR1 SEHNR, CDR2 FQNEAQ (reference sequence). The CDR3 sequence is 17 residues long. The DNA of the CDR3 is TGTGCCAGCAGCCCCCCGGGACAGGGGGCCCGGTGGGAAAAACTGTTTTTT. This sequence encodes CASSPPGQGARWEKLFF.

The chain couples TRBV7-2 to TRBJ1-5, with 8 bases that match TRBD1. Germline V gene sequence: CDR1 SGHTA, CDR2 FQGNSA. The CDR3 covers 21 residues. The J segment lost 0 bases and the V segment lost 4 bases, leaving 20 bases of the junction unmatched. In DNA form, the CDR3 reads TGTGCCAGCAGCTCTCCGCCCGGACAGGGAGGGTATGGGCATAGCAATCAGCCCCAGCATTTT. Translation: CASSSPPGQGGYGHSNQPQHF.

This rearrangement joins TRBV6-4 to TRBJ2-1; D unclear. Germline loops: CDR1 MRHNA, CDR2 SNTAGT. This CDR3 has 15 amino acids. Trimming took 3 bases from V and 0 from J, leaving 9 bases between them. The CDR3 protein is CASSEDEYSYNEQFF. In nucleotides, the CDR3 is TGTGCCAGCAGTGAGGACGAGTACTCCTACAATGAGCAGTTCTTC.